This TCR beta chain was identified during a study of CD8+CD57+ T cells in acquired aplastic anemia. Across the study: DNA per sorted CD4+ or CD8+ sample ranged about 0.2 to 30 ug, averaging roughly 3.2 ug.

CD8+CD57+ cell expansion had been shown by flow cytometry in patients chosen for sequencing. This CDR3 comprises 14 residues. Germline CDR1 and CDR2: DFQATT and SNEGSKA (reference sequence). V lost 7 bases to trimming and J lost 9 bases; unmatched junction nucleotides: 7. This clonotype has a count of ten or more. TCR beta VDJ and CDR3 were profiled, and genomic DNA was the template. TCRdb passed the reads through MiXCR, listing each CDR3 protein once. The data hold a few hundred thousand distinct CDR3 sequences, with roughly 45% observed a single time. The sequence derives from a human donor with aplastic anemia. The V gene is TRBV20-1, the J gene TRBJ1-6; 12 bases line up with TRBD1. Sequences were obtained from sorted CD4+, CD8+, or CD8+CD57+ T cells (not recorded which) from PBMCs. As DNA, the CDR3 is TGCAGTGTTATGGGACAGGGGGCAACTTCACCCCTCCACTTT. Encoded protein: CSVMGQGATSPLHF.